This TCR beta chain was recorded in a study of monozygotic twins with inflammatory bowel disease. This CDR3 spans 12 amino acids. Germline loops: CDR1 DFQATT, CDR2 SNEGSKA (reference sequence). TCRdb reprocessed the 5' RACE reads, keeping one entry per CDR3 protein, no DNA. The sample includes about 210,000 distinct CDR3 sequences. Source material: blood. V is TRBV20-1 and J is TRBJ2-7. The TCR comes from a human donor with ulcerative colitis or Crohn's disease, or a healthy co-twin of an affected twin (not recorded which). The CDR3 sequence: CSAGTDTYEQYF.